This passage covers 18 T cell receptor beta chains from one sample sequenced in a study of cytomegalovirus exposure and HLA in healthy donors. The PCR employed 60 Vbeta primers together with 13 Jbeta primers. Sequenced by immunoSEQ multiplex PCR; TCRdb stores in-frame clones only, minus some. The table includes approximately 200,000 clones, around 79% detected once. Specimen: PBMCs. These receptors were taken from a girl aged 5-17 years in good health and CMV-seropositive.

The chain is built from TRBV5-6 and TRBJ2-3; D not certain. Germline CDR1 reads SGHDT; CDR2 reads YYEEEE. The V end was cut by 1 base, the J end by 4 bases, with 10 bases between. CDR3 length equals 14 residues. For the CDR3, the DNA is TGTGCCAGCAGCTTGACAAGAAGTGCAGATACGCAGTATTTT. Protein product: CASSLTRSADTQYF.

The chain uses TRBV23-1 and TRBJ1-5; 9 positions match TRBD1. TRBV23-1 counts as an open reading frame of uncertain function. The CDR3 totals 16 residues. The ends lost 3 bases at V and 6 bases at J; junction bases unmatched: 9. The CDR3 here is CASSHWPGQGVQPQHF. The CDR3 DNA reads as TGCGCCAGCAGTCATTGGCCGGGACAGGGTGTTCAGCCCCAGCATTTT.

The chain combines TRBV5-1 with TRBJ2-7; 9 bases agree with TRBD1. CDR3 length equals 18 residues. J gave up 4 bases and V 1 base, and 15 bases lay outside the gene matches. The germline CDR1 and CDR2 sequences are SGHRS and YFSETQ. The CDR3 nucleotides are TGCGCCAGCAGCTTGACGGCACCCGGGACAGGGATCAAATACGAGCAGTACTTC. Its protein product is CASSLTAPGTGIKYEQYF.

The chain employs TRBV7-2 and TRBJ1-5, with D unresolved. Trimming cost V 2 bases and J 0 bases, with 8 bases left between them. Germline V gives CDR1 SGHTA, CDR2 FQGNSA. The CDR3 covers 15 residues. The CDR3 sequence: CASSLSSTSNQPQHF. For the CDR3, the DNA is TGTGCCAGCAGCTTATCGAGCACTAGCAATCAGCCCCAGCATTTT. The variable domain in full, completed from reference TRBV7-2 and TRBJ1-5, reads GAGVSQSPSNKVTEKGKDVELRCDPISGHTALYWYRQSLGQGLEFLIYFQGNSAPDKSGLPSDRFSAERTGGSVSTLTIQRTQQEDSAVYLCASSLSSTSNQPQHFGDGTRLSIL.

For the CDR3, the DNA is TGCGCCAGCAGCCCGCTAGGGACAGGGGGCAATCAGCCCCAGCATTTT. As protein: CASSPLGTGGNQPQHF. The chain recombines TRBV5-1 with TRBJ1-5; 10 bases agree with TRBD1. The germline V gene encodes CDR1 SGHRS and CDR2 YFSETQ. The CDR3 totals 16 residues. The ends lost 4 bases at V and 2 bases at J; junction bases unmatched: 6.

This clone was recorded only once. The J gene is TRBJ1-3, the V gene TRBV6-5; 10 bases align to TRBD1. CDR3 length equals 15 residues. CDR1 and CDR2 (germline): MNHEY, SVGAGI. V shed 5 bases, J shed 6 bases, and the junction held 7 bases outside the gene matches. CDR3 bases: TGTGCCAGCAGTCCGGGGACAGGGGTTGTAAACACCATATATTTT. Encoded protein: CASSPGTGVVNTIYF.

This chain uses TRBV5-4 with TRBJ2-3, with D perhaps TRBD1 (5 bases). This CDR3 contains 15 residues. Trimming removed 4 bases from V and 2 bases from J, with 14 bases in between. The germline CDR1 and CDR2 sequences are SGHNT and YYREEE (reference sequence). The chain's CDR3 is CASSAEGAATDTQYF. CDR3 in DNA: TGTGCCAGCAGCGCGGAAGGGGCGGCCACAGATACGCAGTATTTT.

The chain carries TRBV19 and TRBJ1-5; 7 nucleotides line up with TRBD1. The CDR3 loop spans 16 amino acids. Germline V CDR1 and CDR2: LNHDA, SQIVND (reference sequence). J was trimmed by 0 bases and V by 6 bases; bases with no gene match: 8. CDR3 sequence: CASRTAGGISNQPQHF. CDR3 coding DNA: TGTGCCAGTAGGACGGCAGGGGGGATTAGCAATCAGCCCCAGCATTTT. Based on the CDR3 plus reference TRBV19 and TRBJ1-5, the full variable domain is DGGITQSPKYLFRKEGQNVTLSCEQNLNHDAMYWYRQDPGQGLRLIYYSQIVNDFQKGDIAEGYSVSREKKESFPLTVTSAQKNPTAFYLCASRTAGGISNQPQHFGDGTRLSIL.

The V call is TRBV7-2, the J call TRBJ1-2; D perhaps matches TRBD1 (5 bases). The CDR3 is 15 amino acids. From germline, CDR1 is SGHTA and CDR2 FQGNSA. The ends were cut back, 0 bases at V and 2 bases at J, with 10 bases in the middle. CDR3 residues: CASSLAPGKNYGYTF. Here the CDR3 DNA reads TGTGCCAGCAGCTTAGCCCCAGGGAAGAACTATGGCTACACCTTC.

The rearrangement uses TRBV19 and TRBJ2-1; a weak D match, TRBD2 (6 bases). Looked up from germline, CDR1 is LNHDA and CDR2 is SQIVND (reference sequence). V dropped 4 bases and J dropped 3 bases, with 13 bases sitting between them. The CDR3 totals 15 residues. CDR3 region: CASSTPGTVYNEQFF. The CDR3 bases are TGTGCCAGTAGTACCCCCGGGACTGTCTACAATGAGCAGTTCTTC.

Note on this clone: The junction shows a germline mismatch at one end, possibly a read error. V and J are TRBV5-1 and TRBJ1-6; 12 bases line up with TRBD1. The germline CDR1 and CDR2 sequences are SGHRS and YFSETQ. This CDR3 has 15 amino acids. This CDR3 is CAGSSGTGGESPLHF. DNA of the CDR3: TGCGCCGGCAGCTCCGGGACAGGGGGCGAATCACCCCTCCACTTT.

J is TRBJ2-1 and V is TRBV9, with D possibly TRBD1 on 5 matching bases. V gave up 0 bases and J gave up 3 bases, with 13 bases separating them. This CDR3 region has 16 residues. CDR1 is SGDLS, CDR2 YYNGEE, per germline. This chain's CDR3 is CASSVDGHANYNEQFF. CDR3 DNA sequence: TGTGCCAGCAGCGTAGACGGACACGCGAACTACAATGAGCAGTTCTTC.

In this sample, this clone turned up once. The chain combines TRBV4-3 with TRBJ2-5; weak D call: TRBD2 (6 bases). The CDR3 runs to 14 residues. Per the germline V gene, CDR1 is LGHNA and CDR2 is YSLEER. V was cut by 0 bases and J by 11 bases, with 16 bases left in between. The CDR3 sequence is CASSQEVGGTEQYF. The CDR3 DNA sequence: TGCGCCAGCAGCCAAGAGGTTGGCGGGACGGAACAGTACTTC.

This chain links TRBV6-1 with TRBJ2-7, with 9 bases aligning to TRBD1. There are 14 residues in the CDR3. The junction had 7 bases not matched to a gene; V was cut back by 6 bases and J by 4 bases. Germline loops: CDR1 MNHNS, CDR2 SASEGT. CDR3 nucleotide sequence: TGTGCCAGCAGAGATACAGGGGGCAATTACGAGCAGTACTTC. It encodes CASRDTGGNYEQYF.

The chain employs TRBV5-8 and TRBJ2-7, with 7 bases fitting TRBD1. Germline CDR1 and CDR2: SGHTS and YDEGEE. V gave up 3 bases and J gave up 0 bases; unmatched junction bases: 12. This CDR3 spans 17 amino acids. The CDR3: CASSWGSTGSYSYEQYF. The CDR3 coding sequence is TGTGCCAGCAGCTGGGGATCGACAGGGTCCTACTCCTACGAGCAGTACTTC.

The DNA for the CDR3 is TGCGCCAGCAAGGTTGCGGGGGTCAGCTCCTACGAGCAGTACTTC. Its translation is CASKVAGVSSYEQYF. V usage is TRBV5-1 and J usage is TRBJ2-7, with 7 bases identical to TRBD2. The V gene end was trimmed by 6 bases and the J gene end by 0 bases; junction bases not matched to a gene: 9. From germline, CDR1 is SGHRS and CDR2 YFSETQ. The CDR3 has 15 amino acids.

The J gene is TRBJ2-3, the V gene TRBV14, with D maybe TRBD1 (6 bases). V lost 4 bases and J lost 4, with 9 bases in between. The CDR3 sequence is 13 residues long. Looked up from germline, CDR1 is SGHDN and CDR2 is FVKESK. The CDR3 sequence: CASSPTGSDTQYF. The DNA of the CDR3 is TGTGCCAGCAGCCCAACAGGGTCAGATACGCAGTATTTT.

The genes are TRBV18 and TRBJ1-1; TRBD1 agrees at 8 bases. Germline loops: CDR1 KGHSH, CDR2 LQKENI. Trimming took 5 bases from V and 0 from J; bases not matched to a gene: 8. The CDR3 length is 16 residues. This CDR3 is CASSSGTGLMNTEAFF. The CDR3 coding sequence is TGTGCCAGCTCATCGGGGACAGGCCTGATGAACACTGAAGCTTTCTTT.